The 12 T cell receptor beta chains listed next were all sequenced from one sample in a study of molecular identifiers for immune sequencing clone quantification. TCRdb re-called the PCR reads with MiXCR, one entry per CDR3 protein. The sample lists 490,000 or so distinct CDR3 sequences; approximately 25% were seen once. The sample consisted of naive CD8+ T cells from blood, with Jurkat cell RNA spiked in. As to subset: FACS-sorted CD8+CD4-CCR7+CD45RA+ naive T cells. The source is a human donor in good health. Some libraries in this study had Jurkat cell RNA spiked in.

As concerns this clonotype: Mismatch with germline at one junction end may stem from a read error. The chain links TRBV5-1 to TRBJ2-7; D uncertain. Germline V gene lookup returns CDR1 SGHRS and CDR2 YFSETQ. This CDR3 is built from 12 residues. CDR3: CAGSFYGYEQYF. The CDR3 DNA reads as TGCGCCGGCAGCTTTTACGGATACGAGCAGTACTTC.

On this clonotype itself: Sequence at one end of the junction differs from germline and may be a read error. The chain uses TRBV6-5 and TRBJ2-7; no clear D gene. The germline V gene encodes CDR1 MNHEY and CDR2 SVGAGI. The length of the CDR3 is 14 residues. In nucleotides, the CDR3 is TGTGCCAGCAGTTACGGAAAGGAGTCCTACGACCAGTACTTC. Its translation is CASSYGKESYDQYF.

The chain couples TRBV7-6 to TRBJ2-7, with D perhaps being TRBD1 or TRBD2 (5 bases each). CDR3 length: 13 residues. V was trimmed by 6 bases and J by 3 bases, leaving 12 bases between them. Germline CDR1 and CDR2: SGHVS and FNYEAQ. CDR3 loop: CASRAGTNYEQYF. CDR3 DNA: TGTGCCAGCAGGGCCGGGACGAACTACGAGCAGTACTTC.

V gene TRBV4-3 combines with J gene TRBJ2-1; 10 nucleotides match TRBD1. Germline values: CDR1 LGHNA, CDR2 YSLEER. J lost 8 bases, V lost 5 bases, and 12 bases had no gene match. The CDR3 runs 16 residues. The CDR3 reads CASSYQPGQGRDEQFF. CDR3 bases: TGCGCCAGCAGCTATCAGCCGGGACAGGGGAGGGATGAGCAGTTCTTC.

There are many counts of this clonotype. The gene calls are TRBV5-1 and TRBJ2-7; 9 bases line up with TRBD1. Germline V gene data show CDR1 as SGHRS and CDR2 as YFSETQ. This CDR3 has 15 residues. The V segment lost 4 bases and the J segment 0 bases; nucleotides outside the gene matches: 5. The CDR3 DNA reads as TGCGCCAGCAGCCGGACGGGACAGGGCTCCTACGAGCAGTACTTC. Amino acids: CASSRTGQGSYEQYF. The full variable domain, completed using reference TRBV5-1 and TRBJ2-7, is KAGVTQTPRYLIKTRGQQVTLSCSPISGHRSVSWYQQTPGQGLQFLFEYFSETQRNKGNFPGRFSGRQFSNSRSEMNVSTLELGDSALYLCASSRTGQGSYEQYFGPGTRLTVT.

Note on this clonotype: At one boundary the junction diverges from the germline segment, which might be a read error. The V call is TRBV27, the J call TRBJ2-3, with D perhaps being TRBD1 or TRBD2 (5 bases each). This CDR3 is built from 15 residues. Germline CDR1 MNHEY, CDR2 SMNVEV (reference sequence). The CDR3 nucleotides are TGTGCCAGCAGTTTATCCCCCGGGGCCTCCGATACGCCGTATTTT. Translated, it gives CASSLSPGASDTPYF.

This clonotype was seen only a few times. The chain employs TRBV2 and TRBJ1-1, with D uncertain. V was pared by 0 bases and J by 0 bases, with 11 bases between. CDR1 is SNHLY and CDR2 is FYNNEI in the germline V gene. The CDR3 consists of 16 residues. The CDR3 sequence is CASSEATGRLNTEAFF. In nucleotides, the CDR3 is TGTGCCAGCAGTGAAGCGACCGGAAGATTGAACACTGAAGCTTTCTTT.

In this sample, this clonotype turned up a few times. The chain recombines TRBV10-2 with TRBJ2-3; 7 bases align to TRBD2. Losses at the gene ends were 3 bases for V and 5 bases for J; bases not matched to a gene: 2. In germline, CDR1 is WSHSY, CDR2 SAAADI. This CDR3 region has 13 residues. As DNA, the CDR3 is TGCGCCAGCAGTGAACCTAGCGGAGATACGCAGTATTTT. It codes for CASSEPSGDTQYF.

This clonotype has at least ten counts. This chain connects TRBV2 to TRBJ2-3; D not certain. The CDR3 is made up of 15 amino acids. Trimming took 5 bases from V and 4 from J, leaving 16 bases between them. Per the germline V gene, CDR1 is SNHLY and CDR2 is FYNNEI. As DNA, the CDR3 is TGTGCCAGCAGTCCAAGGACCATAAAGGCAGATACGCAGTATTTT. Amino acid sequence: CASSPRTIKADTQYF.

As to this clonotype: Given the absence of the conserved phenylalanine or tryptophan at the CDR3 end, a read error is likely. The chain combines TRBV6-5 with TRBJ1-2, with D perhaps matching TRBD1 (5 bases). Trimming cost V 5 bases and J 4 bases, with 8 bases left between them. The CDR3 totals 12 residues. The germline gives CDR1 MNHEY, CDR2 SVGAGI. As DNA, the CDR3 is TGTGCCAGCAGTACTGACAGCTATGGCTACACCCTC. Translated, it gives CASSTDSYGYTL.

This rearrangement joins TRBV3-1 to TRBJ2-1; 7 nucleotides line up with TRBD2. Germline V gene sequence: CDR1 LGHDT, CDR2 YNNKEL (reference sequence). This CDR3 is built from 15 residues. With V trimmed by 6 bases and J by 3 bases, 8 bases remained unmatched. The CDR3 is CASRAGELNYNEQFF. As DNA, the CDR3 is TGTGCCAGCAGGGCGGGGGAGCTAAACTACAATGAGCAGTTCTTC.

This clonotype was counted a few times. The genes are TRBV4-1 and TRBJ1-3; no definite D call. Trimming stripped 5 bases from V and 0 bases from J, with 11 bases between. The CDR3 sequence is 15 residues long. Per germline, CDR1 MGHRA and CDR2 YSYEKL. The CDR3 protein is CASSEHLHSGNTIYF. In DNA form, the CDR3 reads TGCGCCAGCAGCGAACACCTCCACTCTGGAAACACCATATATTTT.